What follows describes a single TCR beta chain. The authors built TCR beta libraries using iRepertoire HTBI primers and Arm-PCR of CDR3 regions. Via MiXCR, TCRdb re-called the multiplex PCR reads, giving one row per CDR3 protein. The repertoire has roughly 440,000 distinct CDR3 sequences, roughly 15% of them found once; the top ten carry about 25%. Time point specified: newly diagnosed GD, antithyroid drugs for less than 3 months. PBMC-extracted RNA yielded the TCR library. This entry is derived from a study of regulatory T cells in long-lasting Graves disease. About the research overall: Duration of antithyroid drug therapy among newly diagnosed Graves' patients was under 3 months.

These data also featured in a second study, about T cells in Graves' hyperthyroidism and ophthalmopathy. Turning to that study: Those patients with uncontrolled infection, other autoimmune disease, pregnancy or lactation were excluded. The authors' 13 V-J model separated ophthalmopathy from stable hyperthyroidism.

This TCR derives from a woman aged 18 to 35 with Graves disease. The sequenced sample was peripheral blood mononuclear cells (PBMCs), obtained at new diagnosis, from a patient treated with antithyroid drugs.

The CDR3 DNA reads as TGCAGCGTCGAGGGACAGGACTATGGCTACACCTTC. Its protein product is CSVEGQDYGYTF. The chain combines TRBV29-1 with TRBJ1-2; 8 nucleotides line up with TRBD1. V was pared by 6 bases and J by 3 bases, with 3 bases of the junction left unmatched. Germline assignment: CDR1 SQVTM and CDR2 ANQGSEA. This CDR3 region has 12 residues.